Listed here are 21 T cell receptor beta chains from one sample, sequenced in a study of cytomegalovirus exposure and HLA in healthy donors. Both 60 Vbeta primers and 13 Jbeta primers went into the PCR. Profiling relied on immunoSEQ multiplex PCR, and the TCRdb table lists in-frame clones only, not all of them. This table holds about 150,000 clones, around 84% found once. Sequences were obtained from PBMCs. The receptors here all came from a middle-aged woman in good health and CMV-seronegative.

The J gene is TRBJ2-5, the V gene TRBV4-2, with TRBD1 matching over 10 bases. The CDR3 loop spans 16 amino acids. Looked up from germline, CDR1 is LGHNA and CDR2 is YNFKEQ. The ends lost 0 bases at V and 4 bases at J; junction bases unmatched: 5. The CDR3 sequence is CASSQDGQGGRETQYF. In DNA form, the CDR3 reads TGTGCCAGCAGCCAAGATGGACAGGGGGGACGAGAGACCCAGTACTTC.

The genes are TRBV4-1 and TRBJ2-3, with 7 bases fitting TRBD2. Germline assignment: CDR1 MGHRA and CDR2 YSYEKL. Trimming at V came to 2 bases and at J to 3 bases, leaving 5 bases not matched to a gene. The CDR3 is 15 residues long. The CDR3 DNA sequence: TGCGCCAGCAGCCAATGGTCACTAGCGACAGATACGCAGTATTTT. Translation: CASSQWSLATDTQYF.

V usage is TRBV5-1 and J usage is TRBJ2-5; 8 bases map to TRBD1. The J call is doubtful: the DNA matches TRBJ2-7 better. The V gene's germline CDR1 is SGHRS and CDR2 YFSETQ. The CDR3 covers 15 residues. The CDR3 bases are TGCGCCAGCAGCTTGGCAGGGGGCCGGTCCTACGAGCAGTACTTC. Residues: CASSLAGGRSYEQYF.

J is TRBJ2-1 and V is TRBV14; the D is unclear. Trimming removed 1 base from V and 4 bases from J, with 5 bases in between. This CDR3 region has 13 residues. Germline CDR1 SGHDN, CDR2 FVKESK. CDR3 residues: CASSQVRYNEQFF. CDR3 nucleotides: TGTGCCAGCAGCCAAGTCAGGTACAATGAGCAGTTCTTC.

The chain recombines TRBV2 with TRBJ2-3; D remains ambiguous. V lost 5 bases and J 5 bases, leaving 14 bases between the germline ends. CDR3 length: 14 residues. CDR1 and CDR2 (germline): SNHLY, FYNNEI. The CDR3 DNA reads TGTGCCAGCAGTTCCCTTCGGTCCGGAGATACGCAGTATTTT. Protein: CASSSLRSGDTQYF.

A few counts support this clone. This rearrangement joins TRBV18 to TRBJ1-1, with D perhaps matching TRBD1 (5 bases). Deletions cut 6 bases from V and 2 bases from J, with 10 bases between. The CDR3 is 13 residues long. Germline V gene data show CDR1 as KGHSH and CDR2 as LQKENI. The CDR3 nucleotides are TGTGCCAGCTCGTTGGGGGGTAACACTGAAGCTTTCTTT. Protein: CASSLGGNTEAFF. The full variable domain, with the rest looked up from reference TRBV18 and TRBJ1-1, is NAGVMQNPRHLVRRRGQEARLRCSPMKGHSHVYWYRQLPEEGLKFMVYLQKENIIDESGMPKERFSAEFPKEGPSILRIQQVVRGDSAAYFCASSLGGNTEAFFGQGTRLTVV.

The rearrangement uses TRBV6-1 and TRBJ2-5, with 8 bases that match TRBD1. This CDR3 comprises 14 residues. V lost 6 bases and J lost 4; bases outside the gene matches: 7. Germline-derived CDR1 and CDR2 are MNHNS and SASEGT. Written as DNA, the CDR3 is TGTGCCAGCAGATGGACAGGGAGTAGAGAGACCCAGTACTTC. Translated, it gives CASRWTGSRETQYF.

The chain recombines TRBV4-2 with TRBJ2-7; tentative D call: TRBD1 (6 bases). This CDR3 comprises 13 residues. V was trimmed by 3 bases and J by 3 bases, leaving 9 bases between them. CDR1 LGHNA and CDR2 YNFKEQ come from the germline V gene. This CDR3 reads CASSQGAGYEQYF. DNA of the CDR3: TGTGCCAGCAGCCAGGGGGCGGGCTACGAGCAGTACTTC.

The CDR3 spells CASSSTTVVKNIQYF. CDR3 nucleotide sequence: TGTGCCAGCAGCTCGACGACAGTCGTCAAAAACATTCAGTACTTC. The chain is built from TRBV7-2 and TRBJ2-4; TRBD1 is a possible D gene (5 bases). Germline values: CDR1 SGHTA, CDR2 FQGNSA. The CDR3 length is 15 residues. V gave up 4 bases and J gave up 3 bases, with 13 bases separating them.

The chain joins TRBV28 to TRBJ1-3; 10 positions match TRBD1. The junction had 6 bases not matched to a gene; V was cut back by 6 bases and J by 4 bases. The CDR3 is 15 residues long. Germline V lookup: CDR1 MDHEN, CDR2 SYDVKM. CDR3: CASSRPGQGGNTIYF. CDR3 bases: TGTGCCAGCAGCCGACCGGGACAGGGGGGAAACACCATATATTTT.

This CDR3 reads CASSLGTGYEQYF. In DNA, the CDR3 is TGCGCCAGCAGCTTGGGAACGGGCTACGAGCAGTACTTC. The rearrangement uses TRBV5-1 and TRBJ2-7, with unresolved D. Germline lookup yields CDR1 SGHRS and CDR2 YFSETQ. This CDR3 is built from 13 residues. V was shortened by 0 bases and J by 3 bases, with 7 bases between the two germline ends. The full variable domain, its missing parts supplied by reference TRBV5-1 and TRBJ2-7, is KAGVTQTPRYLIKTRGQQVTLSCSPISGHRSVSWYQQTPGQGLQFLFEYFSETQRNKGNFPGRFSGRQFSNSRSEMNVSTLELGDSALYLCASSLGTGYEQYFGPGTRLTVT.

The chain joins TRBV5-8 to TRBJ2-3, with 9 bases identical to TRBD2. The V segment lost 0 bases and the J segment 0 bases; nucleotides outside the gene matches: 2. This CDR3 has 16 residues. CDR1 is SGHTS, CDR2 YDEGEE, per germline. CDR3 amino acids: CASSLGLAASTDTQYF. CDR3 DNA sequence: TGTGCCAGCAGCTTGGGACTAGCGGCAAGCACAGATACGCAGTATTTT.

In regard to this clone: The same CDR3 arises from other DNA sequences in this sample as well. This rearrangement joins TRBV2 to TRBJ1-5, with D possibly matching TRBD1 (5 bases). The CDR3 loop spans 12 amino acids. The V end lost 6 bases, the J end lost 4 bases, and 7 bases lay between the germline ends. CDR1 is SNHLY, CDR2 FYNNEI, per germline. The DNA for the CDR3 is TGTGCCAGCAGCGGGGGGAATCAGCCCCAGCATTTT. Protein: CASSGGNQPQHF.

The rearrangement joins TRBV19 to TRBJ1-2; TRBD1 agrees at 7 bases. Germline V gene lookup returns CDR1 LNHDA and CDR2 SQIVND (reference sequence). The CDR3 covers 15 residues. With 7 bases clipped from V and 5 bases from J, the junction kept 13 bases outside the gene matches. As DNA, the CDR3 is TGTGCCAGTATGCAGGGGGTTCTCCAACCTTATGGCTACACCTTC. Translating gives CASMQGVLQPYGYTF.

V and J are TRBV4-1 and TRBJ2-1; D is possibly TRBD1 (5 bases). The V and J ends lost 1 base and 12 bases respectively, with 13 bases between them. Germline loops: CDR1 MGHRA, CDR2 YSYEKL. The CDR3 is 13 amino acids. The CDR3 sequence is CASSQATDTRQFF. CDR3 bases: TGCGCCAGCAGCCAAGCGACAGACACGCGGCAGTTCTTC.

This chain joins TRBV7-2 and TRBJ1-2; 7 nucleotides match TRBD1. V lost 5 bases, J lost 6 bases, and 6 bases stayed unmatched. The length of the CDR3 is 13 residues. Per germline, CDR1 SGHTA and CDR2 FQGNSA. The CDR3 sequence: CASSPYTGDGYTF. For the CDR3, the DNA is TGTGCCAGCAGCCCTTATACAGGGGATGGCTACACCTTC.

This chain uses TRBV25-1 with TRBJ2-1; D not resolved. Germline V gene sequence: CDR1 MGHDK, CDR2 SYGVNS. Trimming took 4 bases from V and 10 from J, leaving 14 bases between them. The CDR3 consists of 13 residues. The CDR3: CASSVAVKNEQFF. For the CDR3, the DNA is TGTGCCAGCAGTGTTGCGGTAAAGAACGAGCAGTTCTTC.

The chain uses TRBV5-1 and TRBJ1-2; D remains ambiguous. CDR1 and CDR2 (germline): SGHRS, YFSETQ. Deletions cut 3 bases from V and 8 bases from J, with 17 bases between. CDR3 length: 14 amino acids. The CDR3 sequence is CASSSPNREGGYTF. The CDR3, as DNA: TGCGCCAGCAGCTCGCCGAATCGGGAGGGCGGCTACACCTTC.

This clone was seen a handful of times. The V gene is TRBV29-1, the J gene TRBJ2-1; 12 nucleotides match TRBD2. V lost 2 bases and J lost 9; bases outside the gene matches: 2. Germline V gene sequence: CDR1 SQVTM, CDR2 ANQGSEA. CDR3 length equals 13 residues. CDR3 protein: CSVELAGGREQFF. The CDR3 DNA sequence: TGCAGCGTTGAACTAGCGGGGGGGCGTGAGCAGTTCTTC.

The chain links TRBV6-5 to TRBJ2-3, with TRBD2 matching 10 bases. The CDR3 contains 16 residues. The V gene's germline CDR1 is MNHEY and CDR2 SVGAGI. Trimming removed 8 bases from V and 0 bases from J; junction bases left unmatched: 8. Here the CDR3 reads CASGLLAGGSTDTQYF. The CDR3 DNA reads TGTGCCAGCGGTTTGTTAGCGGGGGGTAGCACAGATACGCAGTATTTT.

V is TRBV18 and J is TRBJ2-5, with D possibly matching TRBD2 (6 bases). The CDR3 extends over 15 amino acids. Trimming took off 1 base at V and 4 bases at J, with 13 bases between the two ends. The germline V gene encodes CDR1 KGHSH and CDR2 LQKENI. The CDR3 region has the DNA TGTGCCAGCTCACCACAGGAGGGAGTTAGAGAGACCCAGTACTTC. It specifies CASSPQEGVRETQYF.